This entry describes one T cell receptor beta chain. Per the original data handling: Reference gene primer amplification in the assay estimated nucleated cell counts. Profiling relied on immunoSEQ multiplex PCR, and the TCRdb table lists in-frame clones only, not all of them. D and trimming come from the DNA, and the V and J calls and clone size come from that table. Seen here are approximately 100,000 clones, over 75% observed once, and the top ten hold about 34%. The source of the sample is a study of blood T cell repertoires in COVID-19. About the research overall: There were acute and convalescent COVID-19 samples, and they came from the United States, Italy and Spain. PBMCs, B-cell-depleted T cells, or T cells were the source of the cDNA or gDNA that made up the material.

The length of the CDR3 is 16 residues. After removal of 0 bases from V and 4 bases from J, the junction contained 6 bases not matched to a gene. CDR1 and CDR2 (germline): MDHEN, SYDVKM. The V gene is TRBV28, the J gene TRBJ2-1, with 7 nucleotides matching TRBD1. The material sequenced was peripheral blood. The TCR sequence derives from a woman of 80 years or more with acute or convalescent COVID-19. In DNA, the CDR3 is TGTGCCAGCAGTTTATGGACAGGGTCATCTTACAATGAGCAGTTCTTC. Its protein product is CASSLWTGSSYNEQFF.